This T cell receptor beta chain was recorded in a study of CD8+CD57+ T cells in acquired aplastic anemia (dated by TCRdb to the late 2010s). About the investigation overall: Extracted DNA from sorted CD4+ and CD8+ cells averaged approximately 3 ug, ranging from about 0.17 to 30 ug. A CD8+CD57+ expansion meant a frequency higher than the mean frequency seen in healthy subjects.

The research as a whole found: CD8+ Simpson's diversity did not differ significantly between patients and healthy controls (P=0.060). Twenty-nine CD8+ CDR3 sequences were shared between patients and controls but appeared highly expressed in patients and within their immunodominant clones.

According to the germline V gene (reference sequence), CDR1 reads LNHDA and CDR2 reads SQIVND. Its CDR3 holds 15 amino acids, cysteine through phenylalanine. Only the CDR3 region is kept as DNA, spanning 45 bases read in frame from base 1. The patients picked for sequencing were ones in whom flow cytometry had shown an expansion of CD8+CD57+ cells. Every patient had severe acquired aplastic anemia, diagnosed using the International Study of Aplastic Anemia and Agranulocytosis and Camitta criteria. No patient had received any therapy when blood was sampled. In this study, sorted CD4+ and CD8+ T cells from the blood of healthy subjects and of severe aplastic anemia patients had their TCR repertoires deep-sequenced. In the USA, patient enrollment took place under clinicaltrials.gov protocols 00001620, 01623167, 00001397, 00071045, 00081523 and 00961064. Ficoll-Paque density gradient centrifugation was used to isolate peripheral blood mononuclear cells. Before DNA extraction, CD4+ and CD8+ T cells were sorted by FACS or by magnetic beads.

To note about this clonotype: What this receptor recognizes is not known. One junction end does not reproduce the germline sequence, and a read error may be involved.

Genomic DNA served as template for TCR beta VDJ combination and CDR3 sequence profiling. An Illumina HiSeq 2000 was the platform used for TCR repertoire sequencing. In the authors' own workflow: TRBV/TRBJ rearrangement plots, CDR3 size and DJ length profiles, and Simpson's diversity index were used to evaluate the repertoires. The most abundant DNA sequence in the deep sequencing data was taken as the immunodominant clone. CDR3 amino acid sequences were checked for sharing between subjects and were compared against published repertoires and the VDJdb database. TCRdb's own reprocessing of the public reads used fastp at Q25 and MiXCR and kept productive beta chains. When rows share a CDR3 protein, they turn into one entry using the most common DNA and genes. TCRdb's processing, not the authors' own work, is the source of the V and J calls. The sample table records about 190,000 distinct CDR3 sequences; just under 50% of these occur just once. Jointly, the top ten make up 8.5% to 10% of the sample.

This clonotype was obtained from a human donor with aplastic anemia. Input material: sorted CD4+, CD8+, or CD8+CD57+ T cells (not recorded which) from PBMCs. The chain employs TRBV19 and TRBJ2-5; the D region is possibly TRBD1 or TRBD2, each matching across 5 bases. The DNA reads as follows: TGTGCCAGTAGTATGCGGCAGGGAGATCAAGAGAGCCAGTACTTC. The resulting protein is CASSMRQGDQESQYF.